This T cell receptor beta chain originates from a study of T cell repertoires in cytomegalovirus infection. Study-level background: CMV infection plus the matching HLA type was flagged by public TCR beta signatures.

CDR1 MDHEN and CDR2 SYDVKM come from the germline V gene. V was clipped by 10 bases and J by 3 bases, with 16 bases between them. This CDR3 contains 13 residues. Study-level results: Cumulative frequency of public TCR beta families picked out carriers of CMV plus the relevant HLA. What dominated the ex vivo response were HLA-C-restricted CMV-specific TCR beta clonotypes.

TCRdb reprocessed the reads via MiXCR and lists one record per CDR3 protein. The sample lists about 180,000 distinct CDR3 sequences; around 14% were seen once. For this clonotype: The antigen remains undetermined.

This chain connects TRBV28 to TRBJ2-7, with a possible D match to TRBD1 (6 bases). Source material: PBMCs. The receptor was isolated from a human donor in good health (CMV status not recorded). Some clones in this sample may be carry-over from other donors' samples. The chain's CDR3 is CATLPGTLYEQYF. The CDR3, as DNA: TGTGCCACCCTTCCCGGGACACTCTACGAGCAGTACTTC.